The TCR beta chain under discussion was sequenced for a study of cytomegalovirus exposure and HLA in healthy donors. The overall study: A previous analysis identified 117 million unique TCR beta sequences derived from some 170 million T cells.

Unmatched junction bases numbered 4, after V lost 6 bases and J lost 5 bases. The CDR3 totals 12 residues. Germline V gives CDR1 MNHEY, CDR2 SVGAGI. Among the donors, all were healthy bone marrow donors. A multiplex PCR was run with 60 Vbeta primers and 13 Jbeta primers. Sequenced by immunoSEQ multiplex PCR; TCRdb stores in-frame clones only, minus some. Of about 110,000 clones listed, around four fifths are singletons. Overall study findings and caveats: In a later analysis, a missense DCLRE1C variant was linked to TCR beta V- and J-gene trimming. A cluster of highly shared sequence variants was likely a sequencing artifact.

To note about this clone: Its target is unknown.

The chain uses TRBV6-5 and TRBJ2-7, with 7 positions matching TRBD1. The receptor was derived from a man aged 45-65 years in good health and CMV-seronegative. Sequenced input: PBMCs. In nucleotides, the CDR3 is TGTGCCAGCAGAAGGGACAGTAACGAGCAGTACTTC. The encoded protein is CASRRDSNEQYF.